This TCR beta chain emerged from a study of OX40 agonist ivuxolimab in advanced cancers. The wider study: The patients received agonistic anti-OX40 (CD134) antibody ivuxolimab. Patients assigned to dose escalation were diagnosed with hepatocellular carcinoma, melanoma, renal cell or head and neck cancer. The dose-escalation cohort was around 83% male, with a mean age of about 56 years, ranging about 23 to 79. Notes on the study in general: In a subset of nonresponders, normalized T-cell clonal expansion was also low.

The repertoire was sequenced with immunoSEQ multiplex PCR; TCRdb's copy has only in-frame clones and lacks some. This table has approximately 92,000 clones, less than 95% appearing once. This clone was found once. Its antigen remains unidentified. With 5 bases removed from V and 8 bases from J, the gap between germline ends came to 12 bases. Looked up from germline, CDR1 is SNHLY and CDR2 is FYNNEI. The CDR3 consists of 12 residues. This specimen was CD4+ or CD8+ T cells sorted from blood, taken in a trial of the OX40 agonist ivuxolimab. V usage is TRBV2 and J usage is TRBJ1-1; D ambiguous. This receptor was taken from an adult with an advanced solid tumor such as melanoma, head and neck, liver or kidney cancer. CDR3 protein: CASSPDTPEAFF. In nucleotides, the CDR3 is TGTGCCAGCAGTCCCGACACACCAGAAGCTTTCTTT. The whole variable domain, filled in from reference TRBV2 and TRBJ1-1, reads EPEVTQTPSHQVTQMGQEVILRCVPISNHLYFYWYRQILGQKVEFLVSFYNNEISEKSEIFDDQFSVERPDGSNFTLKIRSTKLEDSAMYFCASSPDTPEAFFGQGTRLTVV.